The next 24 T cell receptor beta chains were all read from a single sample in a study of CD8 T cells in ankylosing spondylitis. Via MiXCR, TCRdb re-called the 5' RACE reads, giving one row per CDR3 protein. The sample includes more than 300,000 distinct CDR3 sequences, more than 9% of them seen just once. The sequenced sample was blood, either unsorted or a sorted T cell fraction (not recorded which). The receptors stem from a female donor with ankylosing spondylitis or in good health (not recorded which).

This clonotype was seen at least ten times. The J gene is TRBJ1-4, the V gene TRBV5-1; perhaps TRBD1 as D (6 bases). This CDR3 is built from 15 residues. Trimming took off 1 base at V and 8 bases at J, with 15 bases between the two ends. Germline values: CDR1 SGHRS, CDR2 YFSETQ. The CDR3 loop reads CASSLMFGGAEKLFF. The CDR3, as DNA: TGCGCCAGCAGCTTGATGTTCGGGGGGGCGGAAAAACTGTTTTTT. Full variable domain (missing parts from reference TRBV5-1 and TRBJ1-4): KAGVTQTPRYLIKTRGQQVTLSCSPISGHRSVSWYQQTPGQGLQFLFEYFSETQRNKGNFPGRFSGRQFSNSRSEMNVSTLELGDSALYLCASSLMFGGAEKLFFGSGTQLSVL.

This clonotype was observed a few times. V and J are TRBV7-9 and TRBJ2-7; D gene uncertain. Trimming removed 3 bases at V and 7 bases at J, with 13 bases between. CDR1 SEHNR and CDR2 FQNEAQ come from the germline V gene (reference sequence). The CDR3 covers 13 residues. CDR3 protein: CASSLDGLREQYF. DNA for the CDR3: TGTGCCAGCAGCTTGGACGGTCTACGGGAGCAGTACTTC.

This clonotype has a count of ten or more. This chain joins TRBV6-5 and TRBJ2-7; D may be TRBD2 (5 bases). The CDR3 runs 14 residues. Trimming removed 2 bases from V and 2 bases from J, with 10 bases in between. Germline values: CDR1 MNHEY, CDR2 SVGAGI. The CDR3 region has the DNA TGTGCCAGCAGTTACGGCGGGCGGACCTACGAGCAGTACTTC. This gives the protein CASSYGGRTYEQYF.

This clonotype showed up many times. V and J are TRBV6-5 and TRBJ1-1; D unresolved. Germline lookup yields CDR1 MNHEY and CDR2 SVGAGI. V gave up 4 bases and J gave up 5 bases, with 8 bases separating them. The CDR3 spans 12 residues. The CDR3 region is CASSWGGTEAFF. As DNA, the CDR3 is TGTGCCAGCAGTTGGGGTGGTACTGAAGCTTTCTTT.

At least ten counts were recorded for this clonotype. This chain joins TRBV5-1 and TRBJ2-7, with D hard to call. From germline, CDR1 is SGHRS and CDR2 YFSETQ. This CDR3 has 16 amino acids. Between the trimmed V and J ends, which lost 0 bases and 4 bases, there was a span of 17 bases. The CDR3 DNA reads TGCGCCAGCAGCTTGGATAGCCCTACCAAAAGGTACGAGCAGTACTTC. This gives the protein CASSLDSPTKRYEQYF.

This clonotype was found many times. The chain is built from TRBV4-3 and TRBJ1-1, with D tentatively TRBD1 (5 bases). The V end lost 1 base, the J end lost 6 bases, and 15 bases lay between the germline ends. Per the germline V gene, CDR1 is LGHNA and CDR2 is YSLEER. This CDR3 has 15 residues. The CDR3 loop is CASSQAPGTGSEAFF. Written as DNA, the CDR3 is TGCGCCAGCAGCCAAGCCCCAGGGACTGGCTCTGAAGCTTTCTTT.

For this clonotype: Just one base apart from a much larger clone, this may be a read error. J is TRBJ1-2 and V is TRBV5-6, with unresolved D. The CDR3 is 14 residues long. CDR1 is SGHDT and CDR2 is YYEEEE in the germline V gene. CDR3 region: CASSLGRSSYGDTF. The DNA for the CDR3 is TGTGCCAGCAGCTTGGGTCGGAGTAGCTATGGCGACACCTTC.

Ten or more counts support this clonotype. The genes are TRBV11-2 and TRBJ2-1; maybe TRBD2 (6 bases). Germline V gene data show CDR1 as SGHAT and CDR2 as FQNNGV. The CDR3 length is 15 residues. Trimming removed 4 bases at V and 7 bases at J, with 17 bases between. CDR3 DNA: TGTGCCAGCAGCTCCTATAGCGGAGGGTGGAATGAGCAGTTCTTC. Protein sequence: CASSSYSGGWNEQFF.

This chain links TRBV5-5 with TRBJ2-2; 7 bases match TRBD1. Germline loops: CDR1 SGHKS, CDR2 YYEKEE (reference sequence). CDR3 length: 15 residues. With 2 bases clipped from V and 1 base from J, the junction kept 2 bases outside the gene matches. CDR3 protein: CASSFGDRNTGELFF. CDR3 nucleotides: TGTGCCAGCAGCTTTGGGGACAGGAACACCGGGGAGCTGTTTTTT.

This clonotype was recorded many times. One junction end disagrees with the germline gene, perhaps due to a read error. The chain recombines TRBV5-1 with TRBJ2-1, with TRBD2 matching over 12 bases. Looked up from germline, CDR1 is SGHRS and CDR2 is YFSETQ. The CDR3 contains 16 residues. CDR3 sequence reads: CASSLELAGGGNEQFF. DNA of the CDR3: TGTGCCAGCAGCTTAGAACTAGCGGGAGGTGGGAATGAGCAGTTCTTC.

This clonotype was counted only a few times. The CDR3 DNA reads TGTGCCAGCAACGGGGACGGCGGGAACACTGAAGCTTTCTTT. It yields the protein CASNGDGGNTEAFF. The gene calls are TRBV21-1 and TRBJ1-1. TRBV21-1 is described as a pseudogene. This CDR3 is 14 amino acids long.

This clonotype was counted many times. The chain couples TRBV28 to TRBJ2-7, with TRBD2 identical over 9 bases. The CDR3 has 13 residues. The V and J ends lost 3 bases and 6 bases, in that order; junction bases with no gene match: 3. CDR1 MDHEN and CDR2 SYDVKM come from the germline V gene. The DNA of the CDR3 is TGTGCCAGCAGTTTGGGACTAGCTTTCGAGCAGTACTTC. Translation: CASSLGLAFEQYF.

In this sample, this clonotype turned up many times. This chain uses TRBV12-3 or TRBV12-4 with TRBJ2-2; D perhaps matches TRBD1 (5 bases). The CDR3 runs 13 residues. V gave up 2 bases and J gave up 7 bases, with 8 bases separating them. The CDR3 spells CASSLLGVGELFF. The CDR3 DNA reads TGTGCCAGCAGTTTATTAGGGGTCGGGGAGCTGTTTTTT.

The table lists this clonotype with a few counts. The chain carries TRBV5-1 and TRBJ2-1, with 10 bases identical to TRBD2. Unmatched junction bases numbered 6, after V lost 0 bases and J lost 3 bases. Germline lookup yields CDR1 SGHRS and CDR2 YFSETQ. The CDR3 sequence is 17 residues long. The DNA for the CDR3 is TGCGCCAGCAGCTTGGGCGGAGCGGGAGGGTTCTACAATGAGCAGTTCTTC. It yields the protein CASSLGGAGGFYNEQFF.

This clonotype was detected only a few times. V and J are TRBV4-2 and TRBJ2-1, with TRBD1 matching over 12 bases. With V trimmed by 4 bases and J by 4 bases, 23 bases remained unmatched. The CDR3 contains 22 residues. CDR1 is LGHNA and CDR2 is YNFKEQ in the germline V gene. In DNA form, the CDR3 reads TGTGCCAGCAGCCCTTTAAGTCGGGGACAGGGGGCCTCTATTAGACCATACAATGAGCAGTTCTTC. This translates into CASSPLSRGQGASIRPYNEQFF.

Many counts were recorded for this clonotype. J is TRBJ1-4 and V is TRBV9, with 8 bases matching TRBD1. The CDR3 covers 15 residues. The germline gives CDR1 SGDLS, CDR2 YYNGEE. After removal of 4 bases from V and 2 bases from J, the junction contained 4 bases not matched to a gene. The CDR3 DNA reads TGTGCCAGCAGCTCACGGACAGGGACTAATGAAAAACTGTTTTTT. Residues: CASSSRTGTNEKLFF.

CDR3 region: CASSSGGRPQLVDEQFF. The CDR3 DNA follows: TGTGCCAGCAGTTCAGGGGGTAGACCCCAGTTAGTCGATGAGCAGTTCTTC. The genes are TRBV11-2 and TRBJ2-1, with TRBD1 identical over 7 bases. Germline lookup yields CDR1 SGHAT and CDR2 FQNNGV. This CDR3 spans 17 amino acids. V shed 6 bases, J shed 8 bases, and the junction held 19 bases outside the gene matches.

This clonotype was recorded at least ten times. The genes are TRBV4-3 and TRBJ2-1; D unclear. CDR3 length: 17 residues. Germline V gene lookup returns CDR1 LGHNA and CDR2 YSLEER. V was trimmed by 4 bases and J by 5 bases, leaving 21 bases between them. The CDR3, as DNA: TGCGCCAGCAGCCGAGACCTATTAGTCTCCGAAAACAATGAGCAGTTCTTC. Protein product: CASSRDLLVSENNEQFF.

This clonotype appeared a few times. The V gene is TRBV9, the J gene TRBJ2-1, with D tentatively TRBD1 (5 bases). Germline lookup yields CDR1 SGDLS and CDR2 YYNGEE. The CDR3 is 13 amino acids. V was clipped by 0 bases and J by 7 bases, with 8 bases between them. The CDR3: CASSVEGFNEQFF. CDR3 coding DNA: TGTGCCAGCAGCGTAGAGGGGTTTAATGAGCAGTTCTTC.

The chain couples TRBV6-2 or TRBV6-3 to TRBJ2-5; D gene uncertain. Trimming took 2 bases from V and 13 from J, leaving 14 bases between them. This CDR3 spans 12 amino acids. The V gene's germline CDR1 is MNHEY and CDR2 SVGEGT. As DNA, the CDR3 is TGTGCCAGCAGTTACCCGCTCGGTGCCGCGTACTTC. Encoded protein: CASSYPLGAAYF.

This clonotype was counted ten times or more. The CDR3, as DNA: TGCGCCAGCAGCTTCCCCTTGGGCTCCTACAATGAGCAGTTCTTC. Amino acids: CASSFPLGSYNEQFF. The gene calls are TRBV5-1 and TRBJ2-1; no firm D call. The CDR3 runs to 15 residues. V was cut by 2 bases and J by 0 bases, with 9 bases left in between. Germline lookup yields CDR1 SGHRS and CDR2 YFSETQ.

The genes are TRBV3-1 and TRBJ2-5, with 9 bases aligning to TRBD1. The CDR3 has 19 amino acids. After removal of 1 base from V and 0 bases from J, the junction contained 12 bases not matched to a gene. Germline V CDR1 and CDR2: LGHDT, YNNKEL (reference sequence). CDR3 sequence: CASSQGTGARQTDQETQYF. CDR3 bases: TGTGCCAGCAGCCAAGGGACAGGGGCACGTCAGACGGACCAAGAGACCCAGTACTTC.

Ten or more counts support this clonotype. The chain employs TRBV24-1 and TRBJ2-1; D may match TRBD1 or TRBD2 (5 bases each). With 6 bases removed from V and 4 bases from J, the gap between germline ends came to 15 bases. The CDR3 has 15 amino acids. The germline V gene encodes CDR1 KGHDR and CDR2 SFDVKD. As DNA, the CDR3 is TGTGCCACCAGTTACGCAGGGAGCGCATACAATGAGCAGTTCTTC. It translates to CATSYAGSAYNEQFF.

This clonotype was counted at least ten times. The V and J genes are TRBV10-2 and TRBJ2-2; no firm D call. CDR1 is WSHSY, CDR2 SAAADI, per germline. V was cut by 3 bases and J by 4 bases, with 21 bases left in between. There are 18 residues in the CDR3. This chain's CDR3 is CASSDVSRTPIITGELFF. Here the CDR3 DNA reads TGCGCCAGCAGTGATGTCAGCCGAACACCTATTATCACCGGGGAGCTGTTTTTT.